The 32 T cell receptor beta chains listed next were all sequenced from one sample in a study of beta chain features in type 1 diabetes. Notes on the study in general: All four CD4+ subsets from Type 1 diabetes patients carried moderately but significantly shorter TCRB CDR3s.

What these receptors recognize is not known. Of the isolated RNA, all was reverse transcribed, and so the sequenced material was expressed TCRB transcripts. Sequenced by immunoSEQ multiplex PCR; TCRdb stores in-frame clones only, minus some. The sample lists about 340,000 clones; 7% to 10% were seen once. The sequenced sample consisted of central memory CD4+ T cells from blood. These receptors came from a man in his thirties or forties with type 1 diabetes.

The chain carries TRBV5-1 and TRBJ1-2, with D perhaps matching TRBD1 (5 bases). Looked up from germline, CDR1 is SGHRS and CDR2 is YFSETQ. Trimming removed 0 bases at V and 11 bases at J, with 14 bases between. The CDR3 length is 13 residues. Here the CDR3 DNA reads TGCGCCAGCAGCTTGGAACAGGATCTGGGATACACCTTC. Residues: CASSLEQDLGYTF. The full variable domain, its missing parts supplied by reference TRBV5-1 and TRBJ1-2, is KAGVTQTPRYLIKTRGQQVTLSCSPISGHRSVSWYQQTPGQGLQFLFEYFSETQRNKGNFPGRFSGRQFSNSRSEMNVSTLELGDSALYLCASSLEQDLGYTFGSGTRLTVV.

The genes are TRBV28 and TRBJ1-2; D unclear. Germline assignment: CDR1 MDHEN and CDR2 SYDVKM. This CDR3 spans 16 amino acids. Trimming took off 1 base at V and 2 bases at J, with 14 bases between the two ends. The CDR3 sequence: CASSLYKPTTNYGYTF. Here the CDR3 DNA reads TGTGCCAGCAGTTTATATAAACCCACGACGAACTATGGCTACACCTTC.

The V call is TRBV7-6, the J call TRBJ2-1, with D tentatively TRBD2 (5 bases). This CDR3 contains 16 residues. The V end was cut by 1 base, the J end by 3 bases, with 13 bases between. Per germline, CDR1 SGHVS and CDR2 FNYEAQ. The DNA for the CDR3 is TGTGCCAGCAGCTTAGAGGTTAGGAGCGGCTACAATGAGCAGTTCTTC. This encodes CASSLEVRSGYNEQFF. Full variable domain (missing parts from reference TRBV7-6 and TRBJ2-1): GAGVSQSPRYKVTKRGQDVALRCDPISGHVSLYWYRQALGQGPEFLTYFNYEAQQDKSGLPNDRFSAERPEGSISTLTIQRTEQRDSAMYRCASSLEVRSGYNEQFFGPGTRLTVL.

For this clone: The junction shows a germline mismatch at one end, possibly a read error. The V gene is TRBV10-3, the J gene TRBJ2-6; D is ambiguous. Germline CDR1 reads ENHRY; CDR2 reads SYGVKD. This CDR3 contains 16 residues. The CDR3 DNA reads TGTGCCAGCAGTCACCGTAGGACGTCTGGGGCCAACGTCCTGACTTTC. Its translation: CASSHRRTSGANVLTF.

This chain links TRBV9 with TRBJ2-2; D possibly corresponds to TRBD1 (6 bases). The germline V gene has CDR1 SGDLS and CDR2 YYNGEE. The germline V and J ends were trimmed by 3 bases and 6 bases, with 12 bases remaining between them. The CDR3 sequence is 14 residues long. As DNA, the CDR3 is TGTGCCAGCAGCGCACGGACAGCGGCCGGGGAGCTGTTTTTT. Translated: CASSARTAAGELFF.

This clone has a count of ten or more. The chain carries TRBV5-5 and TRBJ1-4, with D tentatively TRBD1 (5 bases). CDR3 length: 12 amino acids. V was shortened by 7 bases and J by 10 bases, with 14 bases between the two germline ends. Germline V gene lookup returns CDR1 SGHKS and CDR2 YYEKEE (reference sequence). The CDR3 spells CASALGAGKLFF. The CDR3 DNA reads TGTGCCAGCGCCCTCGGGGCTGGAAAACTGTTTTTT. Full variable domain (missing parts from reference TRBV5-5 and TRBJ1-4): DAGVTQSPTHLIKTRGQQVTLRCSPISGHKSVSWYQQVLGQGPQFIFQYYEKEERGRGNFPDRFSARQFPNYSSELNVNALLLGDSALYLCASALGAGKLFFGSGTQLSVL.

This rearrangement joins TRBV9 to TRBJ2-1, with 8 positions matching TRBD1. V lost 4 bases, J lost 3 bases, and 9 bases stayed unmatched. This CDR3 has 16 amino acids. From germline, CDR1 is SGDLS and CDR2 YYNGEE. The CDR3 coding sequence is TGTGCCAGCAGCCTTGGGACAGGAACTAGCTACAATGAGCAGTTCTTC. This encodes CASSLGTGTSYNEQFF.

The chain employs TRBV4-3 and TRBJ2-3; the D gene is possibly TRBD2 (5 bases). CDR1 and CDR2 from the germline V gene are LGHNA and YSLEER. V was pared by 2 bases and J by 2 bases, with 11 bases between. This CDR3 has 15 residues. The CDR3 DNA is TGCGCCAGCAGCCAACGGGGAACTCCCACAGATACGCAGTATTTT. Protein product: CASSQRGTPTDTQYF.

This clone was seen ten or more times. The chain couples TRBV4-3 to TRBJ2-3; 8 positions match TRBD2. Trimming at V came to 2 bases and at J to 5 bases, leaving 3 bases not matched to a gene. The CDR3 has 14 residues. Germline loops: CDR1 LGHNA, CDR2 YSLEER. In nucleotides, the CDR3 is TGCGCCAGCAGCCAATCGCGGGGGGAAGATACGCAGTATTTT. Its protein product is CASSQSRGEDTQYF.

This clone was found a few times. J is TRBJ2-1 and V is TRBV5-1; a weak D match, TRBD1 (6 bases). V lost 0 bases and J 8 bases, leaving 12 bases between the germline ends. There are 14 residues in the CDR3. CDR1 SGHRS and CDR2 YFSETQ come from the germline V gene. The CDR3 loop reads CASSLGQGRDEQFF. CDR3 nucleotide sequence: TGCGCCAGCAGCTTGGGGCAGGGGAGAGATGAGCAGTTCTTC.

This clone was detected ten times or more. This chain connects TRBV14 to TRBJ1-6; D remains unclear. The V gene's germline CDR1 is SGHDN and CDR2 FVKESK. The V end lost 1 base, the J end lost 7 bases, and 2 bases lay between the germline ends. The CDR3 is 12 residues long. The CDR3 bases are TGTGCCAGCAGCCAAGCCAATTCACCCCTCCACTTT. Translation: CASSQANSPLHF.

The chain carries TRBV6-1 and TRBJ2-3, with unresolved D. The V gene lost 1 base and the J gene lost 2 bases, with 7 bases spanning the gap. Germline V gene sequence: CDR1 MNHNS, CDR2 SASEGT. The CDR3 length is 14 residues. The DNA for the CDR3 is TGTGCCAGCAGTGAAGGGGGTAACACAGATACGCAGTATTTT. Residues: CASSEGGNTDTQYF.

In this sample, this clone turned up many times. The chain links TRBV10-3 to TRBJ2-5; the D gene is possibly TRBD2 (5 bases). CDR1 and CDR2 (germline): ENHRY, SYGVKD. V lost 2 bases and J 8 bases, leaving 9 bases between the germline ends. The CDR3 extends over 12 amino acids. CDR3 protein: CAISEQRSTQYF. The CDR3 bases are TGTGCCATCAGTGAGCAGCGGTCCACCCAGTACTTC.

In this sample, this clone turned up a few times. The chain employs TRBV12-2 and TRBJ2-7. TRBV12-2 corresponds to a pseudogene. The CDR3 loop spans 16 amino acids. The CDR3 is CASRLRARPSSYEQYF. Here the CDR3 DNA reads TGTGCAAGTCGCTTAAGGGCCAGACCGAGCTCCTACGAGCAGTACTTC.

The genes are TRBV10-3 and TRBJ1-6; D unresolved. Trimming shortened V by 4 bases and J by 8 bases, and 6 bases separated the two germline ends. The germline V gene encodes CDR1 ENHRY and CDR2 SYGVKD. This CDR3 has 12 amino acids. CDR3 coding DNA: TGTGCCATCAGTGCGAATCATTCACCCCTCCACTTT. This gives the protein CAISANHSPLHF.

This clone was counted a few times. The CDR3 loop reads CASTRTGLSYEQYF. The CDR3 nucleotides are TGCGCCAGCACCCGAACCGGTCTTTCCTACGAGCAGTACTTC. The chain couples TRBV10-2 to TRBJ2-7, with D unclear. Germline CDR1 and CDR2: WSHSY and SAAADI. Trimming removed 7 bases at V and 1 base at J, with 14 bases between. The CDR3 runs 14 residues.

This clone was recorded many times. The rearrangement uses TRBV2 and TRBJ1-6, with 7 bases lining up with TRBD1. V gave up 7 bases and J gave up 3 bases; unmatched junction bases: 9. Looked up from germline, CDR1 is SNHLY and CDR2 is FYNNEI. The CDR3 is 16 amino acids. The CDR3: CASTRQGNSYNSPLHF. The CDR3 DNA is TGTGCCAGCACCCGACAGGGAAACAGCTATAATTCACCCCTCCACTTT.

There are a few counts of this clone. The chain carries TRBV21-1 and TRBJ2-3; the table's D call, TRBD2, was not checked against the DNA. TRBV21-1 is a listed pseudogene. This CDR3 contains 20 residues. The CDR3 sequence: CASSKAWGLAGGRGTDTQYF. CDR3 sequence (DNA): TGTGCCAGCAGCAAAGCGTGGGGACTAGCGGGGGGGCGAGGCACAGATACGCAGTATTTT.

A word on this clone: A read error may produce the germline difference seen at one junction end. The sample holds other DNA sequences that translate to the same CDR3. The chain combines TRBV5-1 with TRBJ2-2; the match to TRBD1 covers 9 bases. Germline CDR1 reads SGHRS; CDR2 reads YFSETQ. The length of the CDR3 is 16 residues. The chain's CDR3 is CASSLAQGARTGELFF. As DNA, the CDR3 is TGCGCTAGCAGCTTGGCACAGGGGGCCCGCACCGGGGAGCTGTTTTTT.

The chain uses TRBV7-9 and TRBJ1-3, with D uncertain. V was clipped by 5 bases and J by 0 bases, with 8 bases between them. The CDR3 runs 14 residues. From germline, CDR1 is SEHNR and CDR2 FQNEAQ (reference sequence). The DNA for the CDR3 is TGTGCCAGCAGCCAGGATTACTCTGGAAACACCATATATTTT. It yields the protein CASSQDYSGNTIYF.

This clone was seen just once. The chain employs TRBV5-6 and TRBJ2-7, with D possibly matching TRBD2 (5 bases). The length of the CDR3 is 13 residues. Germline-derived CDR1 and CDR2 are SGHDT and YYEEEE. V was clipped by 6 bases and J by 4 bases, with 14 bases between them. Here the CDR3 reads CASTSGIRYEQYF. The CDR3, as DNA: TGTGCCAGCACATCGGGGATAAGATACGAGCAGTACTTC.

The genes are TRBV2 and TRBJ1-1; 8 nucleotides align to TRBD1. Trimming took 2 bases from V and 5 from J; bases not matched to a gene: 4. Germline assignment: CDR1 SNHLY and CDR2 FYNNEI. This CDR3 comprises 14 residues. Written as DNA, the CDR3 is TGTGCCAGCAGTGAACAGGGGGCAGAGACTGAAGCTTTCTTT. Residues: CASSEQGAETEAFF.

The table lists this clone with a few counts. This sequence joins TRBV7-2 and TRBJ2-1; TRBD2 matches 8 bases. Germline trimming cut 1 base from V and 10 bases from J; bases unmatched to any gene: 9. The CDR3 has 15 residues. Germline lookup yields CDR1 SGHTA and CDR2 FQGNSA. In DNA form, the CDR3 reads TGTGCCAGCAGCTTAGATGGTAGCGGGGTCGGAGAGCAGTTCTTC. Translation: CASSLDGSGVGEQFF.

The rearrangement links TRBV11-2 to TRBJ1-6; D remains unclear. Germline V gives CDR1 SGHAT, CDR2 FQNNGV. The CDR3 has 14 amino acids. Trimming took off 1 base at V and 8 bases at J, with 9 bases between the two ends. The CDR3 region has the DNA TGTGCCAGCAGCTTAGTATTTGGTGATTCACCCCTCCACTTT. Protein product: CASSLVFGDSPLHF. Together with reference TRBV11-2 and TRBJ1-6, the CDR3 gives the full variable domain: EAGVAQSPRYKIIEKRQSVAFWCNPISGHATLYWYQQILGQGPKLLIQFQNNGVVDDSQLPKDRFSAERLKGVDSTLKIQPAKLEDSAVYLCASSLVFGDSPLHFGNGTRLTVT.

This clone was detected a few times. The rearrangement links TRBV13 to TRBJ1-5; 9 nucleotides line up with TRBD1. V was pared by 4 bases and J by 7 bases, with 8 bases of the junction left unmatched. CDR3 size: 15 residues. CDR1 and CDR2 from the germline V gene are PRHDT and FYEKMQ (reference sequence). CDR3: CASSSGQGGRQPQHF. CDR3 bases: TGTGCCAGCAGCTCGGGACAGGGAGGTAGGCAGCCCCAGCATTTT.

This clone came up a few times. The rearrangement links TRBV7-9 to TRBJ1-4; no firm D call. CDR1 SEHNR and CDR2 FQNEAQ come from the germline V gene (reference sequence). Trimming removed 5 bases at V and 8 bases at J, with 9 bases between. The CDR3 spans 12 residues. Written as DNA, the CDR3 is TGTGCCAGCAGCCGTTCGCCCGAAAAACTGTTTTTT. Its protein product is CASSRSPEKLFF.

The chain carries TRBV10-3 and TRBJ2-3; 9 bases are shared with TRBD1. CDR3 length equals 14 residues. V was clipped by 6 bases and J by 3 bases; unmatched bases: 4. Germline assignment: CDR1 ENHRY and CDR2 SYGVKD. The CDR3 nucleotides read TGTGCCATCAGCCGGACAGGGGAGACAGATACGCAGTATTTT. Residues: CAISRTGETDTQYF.

Only a few counts were recorded for this clone. The chain has TRBV18 and TRBJ2-1; D tentatively fits TRBD1 or TRBD2 (5 bases each). The CDR3 covers 12 residues. Per the germline V gene, CDR1 is KGHSH and CDR2 is LQKENI. Trimming pared 2 bases from V and 11 bases from J, leaving 10 bases between. CDR3 in DNA: TGTGCCAGCTCACCAGAGTTGGGACAGCAGTTCTTC. Its protein is CASSPELGQQFF.

The genes are TRBV7-2 and TRBJ2-5; 8 nucleotides match TRBD2. Germline V gene lookup returns CDR1 SGHTA and CDR2 FQGNSA. V shed 7 bases, J shed 1 base, and the junction held 5 bases outside the gene matches. The CDR3 consists of 14 residues. CDR3 sequence reads: CASTLSGGQETQYF. CDR3 bases: TGTGCCAGCACGCTGAGCGGGGGCCAAGAGACCCAGTACTTC.

V usage is TRBV11-2 and J usage is TRBJ2-7, with no clear D. CDR3 length: 14 residues. V was shortened by 1 base and J by 1 base, with 8 bases between the two germline ends. Germline CDR1 is SGHAT and CDR2 is FQNNGV. CDR3 protein: CASSLAARSYEQYF. Written as DNA, the CDR3 is TGTGCCAGCAGCTTAGCGGCCAGATCCTACGAGCAGTACTTC.

This clone has just a few counts. The CDR3 DNA reads TGTGCCAGCAGTCAAGGACAGGGCCCACCCCTCCACTTT. It encodes CASSQGQGPPLHF. The chain uses TRBV28 and TRBJ1-6; 8 positions agree with TRBD1. This CDR3 is 13 amino acids long. Germline lookup yields CDR1 MDHEN and CDR2 SYDVKM. Germline trimming cut 5 bases from V and 11 bases from J; bases unmatched to any gene: 5.

This clone was recorded at least ten times. The chain recombines TRBV10-2 with TRBJ1-3; a weak D match, TRBD1 (5 bases). The CDR3 has 14 amino acids. Trimming left V 5 bases short and J 14 bases short, with 22 bases between. Germline values: CDR1 WSHSY, CDR2 SAAADI. The CDR3 sequence: CASSTGTDQPALYF. The CDR3 DNA is TGCGCCAGCAGTACTGGGACCGACCAGCCGGCCCTATATTTT.